A single sample gave rise to the 13 T cell receptor beta chains below, sequenced in a study of blood T cell repertoires in COVID-19. TCRdb's copy holds only in-frame clones and misses some; the assay was immunoSEQ multiplex PCR. In the table there are about 180,000 clones, around 87% of which are singletons. Sequencing was carried out using peripheral blood. The source of these receptors is a woman aged 70-85 years with COVID-19, enrolled during active disease.

This chain links TRBV5-1 with TRBJ2-1, with TRBD2 matching 16 bases. CDR3 size: 19 residues. Germline V CDR1 and CDR2: SGHRS, YFSETQ. Trimming removed 2 bases from V and 0 bases from J; junction bases left unmatched: 5. The CDR3 nucleotides are TGCGCCAGCAGCTTACCGGGACTAGCGGGAGGGAGCTCCTACAATGAGCAGTTCTTC. Amino acid sequence: CASSLPGLAGGSSYNEQFF.

The chain links TRBV2 to TRBJ1-5; perhaps TRBD1 as D (6 bases). The CDR3 loop spans 15 amino acids. Trimming pared 0 bases from V and 4 bases from J, leaving 10 bases between. From germline, CDR1 is SNHLY and CDR2 FYNNEI. CDR3 nucleotides: TGTGCCAGCAGTGAAGCGGGGGGGCGGAATCAGCCCCAGCATTTT. The encoded protein is CASSEAGGRNQPQHF.

The chain has TRBV5-4 and TRBJ1-2; D not certain. Trimming cost V 2 bases and J 0 bases, with 5 bases left between them. From germline, CDR1 is SGHNT and CDR2 YYREEE (reference sequence). CDR3 length: 13 residues. In DNA, the CDR3 is TGTGCCAGCAGCTTAAACACTAACTATGGCTACACCTTC. Its translation is CASSLNTNYGYTF.

V usage is TRBV28 and J usage is TRBJ1-2, with TRBD1 matching over 10 bases. Unmatched junction bases numbered 6, after V lost 5 bases and J lost 0 bases. This CDR3 region has 16 residues. Germline V CDR1 and CDR2: MDHEN, SYDVKM. CDR3 amino acids: CASSPQTGGSNYGYTF. CDR3 bases: TGTGCCAGCAGTCCCCAGACAGGGGGCTCTAACTATGGCTACACCTTC.

This chain connects TRBV7-3 to TRBJ1-1; no clear D gene. CDR3 length: 15 residues. Trimming took off 1 base at V and 4 bases at J, with 13 bases between the two ends. Germline-derived CDR1 and CDR2 are SGHTA and FQGTGA. CDR3 region: CASSLSPAGPTEAFF. The CDR3 bases are TGTGCCAGCAGCTTAAGTCCCGCAGGTCCCACTGAAGCTTTCTTT.

CDR3 protein: CASSQDLAGGAYEQYF. For the CDR3, the DNA is TGTGCCAGCAGCCAAGATTTAGCGGGAGGGGCCTACGAGCAGTACTTC. The chain couples TRBV4-2 to TRBJ2-7; 11 bases match TRBD2. Trimming took 0 bases from V and 2 from J; bases not matched to a gene: 3. The CDR3 runs 16 residues. Germline lookup yields CDR1 LGHNA and CDR2 YNFKEQ.

The gene calls are TRBV20-1 and TRBJ2-7; 7 bases agree with TRBD1. CDR1 is DFQATT, CDR2 SNEGSKA, per germline (reference sequence). This CDR3 is 11 amino acids long. After removal of 4 bases from V and 4 bases from J, the junction contained 1 base not matched to a gene. DNA of the CDR3: TGCAGTGCTAAGGGGGCTTACGAGCAGTACTTC. This translates into CSAKGAYEQYF.

The chain joins TRBV18 to TRBJ1-5; D ambiguous. This CDR3 region has 14 residues. Germline loops: CDR1 KGHSH, CDR2 LQKENI. V lost 1 base and J lost 5, with 9 bases in between. CDR3 DNA: TGTGCCAGCTCACCACTACAGAACGATCAGCCCCAGCATTTT. Translated, it gives CASSPLQNDQPQHF.

Concerning this clone itself: The junction differs from germline at one of its ends, possibly a read error. The V gene is TRBV24-1, the J gene TRBJ1-4; 7 nucleotides match TRBD1. The CDR3 is made up of 15 amino acids. Looked up from germline, CDR1 is KGHDR and CDR2 is SFDVKD. The CDR3 loop reads CATSDSTGSKEKLFF. DNA for the CDR3: TGTGCCACCAGTGATTCGACAGGGTCTAAGGAAAAACTGTTTTTT.

The chain combines TRBV18 with TRBJ1-1; no reliable D call. Germline V lookup: CDR1 KGHSH, CDR2 LQKENI. Trimming pared 3 bases from V and 3 bases from J, leaving 11 bases between. The CDR3 has 14 residues. In nucleotides, the CDR3 is TGTGCCAGCTCACCTCCCACAAGTGACACTGAAGCTTTCTTT. Amino acids: CASSPPTSDTEAFF.

The J gene is TRBJ1-3, the V gene TRBV11-3, with TRBD1 as a possible D gene (5 bases). CDR3 length equals 15 residues. V was pared by 3 bases and J by 2 bases, with 11 bases between. Looked up from germline, CDR1 is SGHNT and CDR2 is YENEEA. CDR3 in DNA: TGTGCCAGCAGCTTCCTGCAGGGTGCTGGAAACACCATATATTTT. It encodes CASSFLQGAGNTIYF.

This chain joins TRBV29-1 and TRBJ1-2; 9 bases are shared with TRBD1. The CDR3 is 12 amino acids. J gave up 8 bases and V 8 bases, and 9 bases lay outside the gene matches. Germline V gene sequence: CDR1 SQVTM, CDR2 ANQGSEA. CDR3: CSSWDRAPGYTF. The CDR3 DNA follows: TGCAGCTCCTGGGACAGGGCTCCGGGCTACACCTTC. Full variable domain (remainder filled in from reference TRBV29-1 and TRBJ1-2): SAVISQKPSRDICQRGTSLTIQCQVDSQVTMMFWYRQQPGQSLTLIATANQGSEATYESGFVIDKFPISRPNLTFSTLTVSNMSPEDSSIYLCSSWDRAPGYTFGSGTRLTVV.

This chain links TRBV30 with TRBJ2-7, with TRBD2 as a possible D gene (7 bases). Trimming stripped 0 bases from V and 5 bases from J, with 14 bases between. The germline V gene has CDR1 GTSNPN and CDR2 SVGIG (reference sequence). This CDR3 is built from 14 residues. CDR3 sequence (DNA): TGTGCCTGGAGTGTGGGGAGGGGGAGGGACGAGCAGTACTTC. Residues: CAWSVGRGRDEQYF.